This is a list of T cell receptor beta chains from one sample in a study of blood T cell repertoires in COVID-19. Using immunoSEQ multiplex PCR, the repertoire was profiled, and TCRdb retains in-frame clones only, with some absent. The top ten hold 25% to 30% of the sample, which has about 84,000 clones, 83% seen once. The material sequenced was peripheral blood. The receptor source for this set is a woman of 80 years or more with acute or convalescent COVID-19. The CDR3 runs from the conserved cysteine through the conserved F or W. D genes are given only for firm matches. Size is stated for part of the rows, as once, few or many counts, or as a class when the clone is expanded.

clone size: NA; J gene: TRBJ2-1; V gene: TRBV5-4; D gene: TRBD2; CDR3 protein: CASSYGSGRPYNEQFF; CDR3 DNA: TGTGCCAGCAGCTACGGGAGCGGGAGGCCCTACAATGAGCAGTTCTTC
clone size: NA; J gene: TRBJ1-6; V gene: TRBV5-4; D gene: TRBD1; CDR3 protein: CAGGQGTPGGNSPLHF; CDR3 DNA: TGTGCCGGGGGACAGGGGACCCCTGGGGGTAATTCACCCCTCCACTTT
clone size: once; J gene: TRBJ1-2; V gene: TRBV5-1; D gene: NA; CDR3 protein: CASSLRPNILSGYTF; CDR3 DNA: TGCGCCAGCAGCTTGCGACCGAATATACTATCTGGCTACACCTTC
clone size: NA; J gene: TRBJ1-1; V gene: TRBV7-2; D gene: NA; CDR3 protein: CASSLEYSSTEAFF; CDR3 DNA: TGTGCCAGCAGCTTAGAGTACAGTAGCACTGAAGCTTTCTTT
clone size: NA; J gene: TRBJ2-7; V gene: TRBV7-8; D gene: TRBD2; CDR3 protein: CASSLPSGLSYEQYF; CDR3 DNA: TGTGCCAGCAGCTTACCTAGCGGGCTCTCCTACGAGCAGTACTTC
clone size: NA; J gene: TRBJ1-5; V gene: TRBV24-1; D gene: TRBD1; CDR3 protein: CATSDPGQYNQPQHF; CDR3 DNA: TGTGCCACCAGTGACCCGGGACAGTACAATCAGCCCCAGCATTTT
clone size: NA; J gene: TRBJ2-3; V gene: TRBV29-1; D gene: TRBD2; CDR3 protein: CSLEAGESTDTQYF; CDR3 DNA: TGCAGCTTGGAAGCGGGAGAAAGCACAGATACGCAGTATTTT
clone size: NA; J gene: TRBJ2-3; V gene: TRBV7-9; D gene: NA; CDR3 protein: CASSKGQSTDTQYF; CDR3 DNA: TGTGCCAGCAGCAAGGGGCAGAGCACAGATACGCAGTATTTT
clone size: NA; J gene: TRBJ2-7; V gene: TRBV7-6; D gene: TRBD2; CDR3 protein: CASSLGGAGSSYEQYF; CDR3 DNA: TGTGCCAGCAGCTTAGGTGGAGCGGGGAGCTCCTACGAGCAGTACTTC
clone size: NA; J gene: TRBJ1-6; V gene: TRBV9; D gene: NA; CDR3 protein: CASSVGSTNSPLHF; CDR3 DNA: TGTGCCAGCAGCGTAGGCAGTACCAATTCACCCCTCCACTTT
clone size: NA; J gene: TRBJ1-2; V gene: TRBV5-5; D gene: NA; CDR3 protein: CASSSRGGLDYGYTF; CDR3 DNA: TGTGCCAGCAGCTCCCGCGGGGGGTTGGACTATGGCTACACCTTC
clone size: NA; J gene: TRBJ2-3; V gene: TRBV10-3; D gene: NA; CDR3 protein: CAISESGLPTDTQYF; CDR3 DNA: TGTGCCATCAGTGAGTCTGGGCTTCCCACAGATACGCAGTATTTT
clone size: few; J gene: TRBJ2-1; V gene: TRBV7-9; D gene: NA; CDR3 protein: CASSPDSFYEQFF; CDR3 DNA: TGTGCCAGCAGCCCCGACAGTTTCTATGAGCAGTTCTTC
clone size: NA; J gene: TRBJ2-1; V gene: TRBV25-1; D gene: NA; CDR3 protein: CASSERGMPYNEQFF; CDR3 DNA: TGTGCCAGCAGTGAACGAGGGATGCCCTACAATGAGCAGTTCTTC
clone size: NA; J gene: TRBJ2-7; V gene: TRBV24-1; D gene: TRBD1; CDR3 protein: CATKDRRYEQYF; CDR3 DNA: TGTGCCACCAAGGACAGGAGATACGAGCAGTACTTC
clone size: NA; J gene: TRBJ2-7; V gene: TRBV7-9; D gene: NA; CDR3 protein: CASHYEQYF; CDR3 DNA: TGTGCCAGCCACTACGAGCAGTACTTC
clone size: NA; J gene: TRBJ2-7; V gene: TRBV7-3; D gene: TRBD2; CDR3 protein: CASSPSLASGTYEQYF; CDR3 DNA: TGTGCCAGCAGCCCTTCGTTGGCTAGCGGGACCTACGAGCAGTACTTC
clone size: NA; J gene: TRBJ1-1; V gene: TRBV10-2; D gene: NA; CDR3 protein: CASSAQGQNTEAFF; CDR3 DNA: TGCGCCAGCAGCGCCCAGGGGCAGAACACTGAAGCTTTCTTT
clone size: NA; J gene: TRBJ2-3; V gene: TRBV19; D gene: NA; CDR3 protein: CASSIEWASSGTDTQYF; CDR3 DNA: TGTGCCAGTAGTATAGAATGGGCGTCCTCAGGCACAGATACGCAGTATTTT
clone size: NA; J gene: TRBJ2-5; V gene: TRBV24-1; D gene: TRBD1; CDR3 protein: CATSDRRQGGETQYF; CDR3 DNA: TGTGCCACCAGTGATAGACGACAGGGTGGGGAGACCCAGTACTTC
clone size: NA; J gene: TRBJ2-1; V gene: TRBV7-3; D gene: NA; CDR3 protein: CASSSQGNEQFF; CDR3 DNA: TGTGCCAGCAGCTCCCAGGGAAATGAGCAGTTCTTC
clone size: NA; J gene: TRBJ1-2; V gene: TRBV30; D gene: TRBD1; CDR3 protein: CAWSRTGRTDYGYTF; CDR3 DNA: TGTGCCTGGAGTAGGACAGGACGGACGGACTATGGCTACACCTTC
clone size: NA; J gene: TRBJ2-7; V gene: TRBV7-9; D gene: TRBD1; CDR3 protein: CASSLDGTGGYEQYF; CDR3 DNA: TGTGCCAGCAGCTTAGATGGGACAGGGGGCTACGAGCAGTACTTC